The 17 T cell receptor beta chains below were found in one sample sequenced in a study of blood T cell repertoires in COVID-19 (dated by TCRdb to 2020 to 2022). The library was made by the immunoSEQ multiplex PCR assay. TCRdb obtained this table from immuneACCESS and retained in-frame rearrangements with V and J assigned. These tables miss some clones; where compared with another copy, unresolved V genes account for less than half of the shortfall, and the remainder is unexplained. Across this sample there are around 150,000 clones, with over 70% seen only once. 2.5% to 3.5% of the sample is taken by the ten largest. Sequences were obtained from peripheral blood. These receptors all stem from a man aged 65 to 85 with acute or convalescent COVID-19.

The genes are TRBV11-1 and TRBJ1-6, with D hard to call. V was pared by 2 bases and J by 6 bases, with 11 bases between. There are 15 residues in the CDR3. Germline assignment: CDR1 SGHAT and CDR2 FQDESV (reference sequence). Here the CDR3 reads CASSLRARGNSPLHF. DNA of the CDR3: TGTGCCAGCAGCTTACGTGCCCGCGGTAATTCACCCCTCCACTTT.

V and J are TRBV6-5 and TRBJ2-7; 7 positions agree with TRBD1. The ends lost 1 base at V and 0 bases at J; junction bases unmatched: 3. This CDR3 spans 15 amino acids. CDR1 and CDR2 (germline): MNHEY, SVGAGI. The CDR3 spells CASSYFAGGSYEQYF. The CDR3 coding sequence is TGTGCCAGCAGTTACTTCGCAGGGGGCTCCTACGAGCAGTACTTC.

The rearrangement joins TRBV12-3 or TRBV12-4 to TRBJ1-2; D gene uncertain. Deletions cut 4 bases from V and 4 bases from J, with 10 bases between. The CDR3 length is 13 residues. The CDR3 loop is CASSSEVLYGYTF. The CDR3 region has the DNA TGTGCCAGCAGTTCCGAGGTTCTCTATGGCTACACCTTC.

This chain uses TRBV25-1 with TRBJ2-5, with D possibly TRBD2 on 7 matching bases. The ends were cut back, 3 bases at V and 3 bases at J, with 17 bases in the middle. From germline, CDR1 is MGHDK and CDR2 SYGVNS. The CDR3 extends over 16 amino acids. The CDR3 coding sequence is TGTGCCAGCAGTGACTGGGGGAGGGGGAGAGAAGAGACCCAGTACTTC. It encodes CASSDWGRGREETQYF.

The gene calls are TRBV5-6 and TRBJ1-6; 8 bases match TRBD1. Germline CDR1 reads SGHDT; CDR2 reads YYEEEE. The CDR3 is 13 amino acids. The V segment lost 4 bases and the J segment 10 bases; nucleotides outside the gene matches: 4. CDR3 coding DNA: TGTGCCAGCAGCAGGGGACAGGACTCACCCCTCCACTTT. Translation: CASSRGQDSPLHF. Looking up the rest from reference TRBV5-6 and TRBJ1-6 gives the full variable domain: DAGVTQSPTHLIKTRGQQVTLRCSPKSGHDTVSWYQQALGQGPQFIFQYYEEEERQRGNFPDRFSGHQFPNYSSELNVNALLLGDSALYLCASSRGQDSPLHFGNGTRLTVT.

The chain links TRBV28 to TRBJ2-1, with TRBD1 identical over 8 bases. Trimming removed 8 bases from V and 7 bases from J; junction bases left unmatched: 10. CDR1 and CDR2 (germline): MDHEN, SYDVKM. The CDR3 has 14 amino acids. The CDR3 here is CASRQGQGSNEQFF. The CDR3 bases are TGTGCCAGCCGCCAAGGACAGGGTTCGAATGAGCAGTTCTTC.

This clone has more than one count but fewer than ten. This chain connects TRBV5-1 to TRBJ2-3; TRBD2 might be the D (5 bases). CDR1 and CDR2 from the germline V gene are SGHRS and YFSETQ. Trimming removed 1 base at V and 6 bases at J, with 15 bases between. The CDR3 has 15 amino acids. The CDR3 sequence is CASSLNAGSLDTQYF. The CDR3 DNA is TGCGCCAGCAGCTTGAATGCGGGTTCGTTGGATACGCAGTATTTT.

This clone has only a few counts. This chain connects TRBV5-1 to TRBJ1-1; D perhaps matches TRBD1 (5 bases). The CDR3 is 14 amino acids. The V end was cut by 4 bases, the J end by 1 base, with 11 bases between. Germline values: CDR1 SGHRS, CDR2 YFSETQ. CDR3 protein: CASSLVGGNTEAFF. The CDR3 DNA follows: TGCGCCAGCAGCCTGGTGGGGGGGAACACTGAAGCTTTCTTT.

This clone was seen only a few times. The V call is TRBV7-8, the J call TRBJ1-1, with 7 bases identical to TRBD1. The J segment lost 11 bases and the V segment lost 5 bases, leaving 8 bases of the junction unmatched. Germline V gene data show CDR1 as SGHVS and CDR2 as FQNEAQ. CDR3 length: 12 residues. CDR3 in amino acids: CASSPRTGAAFF. The CDR3 DNA follows: TGTGCCAGCAGCCCGAGGACAGGCGCCGCTTTCTTT. The full variable domain, its missing parts supplied by reference TRBV7-8 and TRBJ1-1, is GAGVSQSPRYKVAKRGQDVALRCDPISGHVSLFWYQQALGQGPEFLTYFQNEAQLDKSGLPSDRFFAERPEGSVSTLKIQRTQQEDSAVYLCASSPRTGAAFFGQGTRLTVV.

The chain links TRBV30 to TRBJ1-1, with 9 bases identical to TRBD1. Germline V gives CDR1 GTSNPN, CDR2 SVGIG (reference sequence). V gave up 6 bases and J gave up 1 base; unmatched junction bases: 3. CDR3 size: 13 residues. The CDR3 is CACPGQGNTEAFF. CDR3 sequence (DNA): TGTGCCTGCCCGGGACAGGGGAACACTGAAGCTTTCTTT.

A few counts support this clone. V gene TRBV24-1 combines with J gene TRBJ1-5; tentatively, D is TRBD1 (5 bases). CDR1 KGHDR and CDR2 SFDVKD come from the germline V gene. V was trimmed by 11 bases and J by 2 bases, leaving 21 bases between them. The CDR3 loop spans 16 amino acids. This CDR3 is CARAAGPVRGNQPQHF. CDR3 bases: TGTGCCAGGGCTGCAGGGCCTGTTCGAGGCAATCAGCCCCAGCATTTT.

The chain joins TRBV14 to TRBJ1-1, with TRBD1 matching 12 bases. J lost 5 bases, V lost 4 bases, and 5 bases had no gene match. Germline V gene sequence: CDR1 SGHDN, CDR2 FVKESK. The CDR3 spans 15 residues. CDR3 sequence (DNA): TGTGCCAGCAGCCTGGGGACAGGGGGCTTTACTGAAGCTTTCTTT. Translating gives CASSLGTGGFTEAFF.

This chain uses TRBV18 with TRBJ1-6; TRBD1 matches at 10 bases. In germline, CDR1 is KGHSH, CDR2 LQKENI. Trimming took 3 bases from V and 10 from J; bases not matched to a gene: 3. The CDR3 loop spans 14 amino acids. CDR3 nucleotide sequence: TGTGCCAGCTCACCGGGACAGGGGAACTCACCCCTCCACTTT. This sequence encodes CASSPGQGNSPLHF. Drawing the rest from reference TRBV18 and TRBJ1-6, the complete variable domain is NAGVMQNPRHLVRRRGQEARLRCSPMKGHSHVYWYRQLPEEGLKFMVYLQKENIIDESGMPKERFSAEFPKEGPSILRIQQVVRGDSAAYFCASSPGQGNSPLHFGNGTRLTVT.

In its sample, this clone was seen a few times. The V call is TRBV2, the J call TRBJ2-7; 7 bases map to TRBD1. Germline trimming cut 1 base from V and 4 bases from J; bases unmatched to any gene: 4. Germline CDR1 SNHLY, CDR2 FYNNEI. The CDR3 totals 14 residues. The CDR3 spells CASSEVGTAYEQYF. In DNA, the CDR3 is TGTGCCAGCAGTGAAGTTGGGACAGCATACGAGCAGTACTTC.

V and J are TRBV9 and TRBJ2-1; D unclear. The length of the CDR3 is 14 residues. Between the trimmed V and J ends, which lost 1 base and 2 bases, there was a span of 7 bases. CDR1 is SGDLS and CDR2 is YYNGEE in the germline V gene. CDR3 nucleotides: TGTGCCAGCAGCGTACAACAGACCTACAATGAGCAGTTCTTC. It specifies CASSVQQTYNEQFF.

The chain employs TRBV11-3 and TRBJ1-1; D gene uncertain. The germline V gene has CDR1 SGHNT and CDR2 YENEEA. Trimming took off 0 bases at V and 7 bases at J, with 9 bases between the two ends. The CDR3 has 13 amino acids. The CDR3 DNA follows: TGTGCCAGCAGCTTAGATATACAGAGTGAAGCTTTCTTT. Its translation: CASSLDIQSEAFF. The variable domain in full, with the rest retrieved from reference TRBV11-3 and TRBJ1-1, is EAGVVQSPRYKIIEKKQPVAFWCNPISGHNTLYWYLQNLGQGPELLIRYENEEAVDDSQLPKDRFSAERLKGVDSTLKIQPAELGDSAVYLCASSLDIQSEAFFGQGTRLTVV.

V gene TRBV7-9 combines with J gene TRBJ2-3, with D possibly matching TRBD2 (6 bases). Germline values: CDR1 SEHNR, CDR2 FQNEAQ (reference sequence). The CDR3 is 15 residues long. Trimming pared 1 base from V and 4 bases from J, leaving 12 bases between. The CDR3 region is CASSLVEEGSDTQYF. The DNA for the CDR3 is TGTGCCAGCAGCTTAGTAGAGGAGGGGTCAGATACGCAGTATTTT. Based on the CDR3 plus reference TRBV7-9 and TRBJ2-3, the full variable domain is DTGVSQNPRHKITKRGQNVTFRCDPISEHNRLYWYRQTLGQGPEFLTYFQNEAQLEKSRLLSDRFSAERPKGSFSTLEIQRTEQGDSAMYLCASSLVEEGSDTQYFGPGTRLTVL.